These 8 T cell receptor beta chains were sequenced from one sample in a study of T cells in Graves' hyperthyroidism and ophthalmopathy. Amplified TCR beta CDR3 regions came from RNA transcripts. HTBI primers were employed in a first-round RT-PCR of the TCR CDR3. TCRdb re-called the multiplex PCR reads through MiXCR, storing one row per CDR3 protein. The table includes about 360,000 distinct CDR3 sequences, more than 20% detected once. Material for sequencing was blood. These TCRs come from a man in his fifties or sixties with Graves' hyperthyroidism.

The rearrangement links TRBV11-2 to TRBJ1-3; weak D call: TRBD1 (5 bases). Between the trimmed V and J ends, which lost 5 bases and 8 bases, there was a span of 10 bases. The CDR3 sequence is 12 residues long. Germline values: CDR1 SGHAT, CDR2 FQNNGV. The CDR3 coding sequence is TGTGCCAGCAGCACCCAGGGAGACACCATATATTTT. Translating it yields CASSTQGDTIYF.

This clonotype has ten or more counts. The chain recombines TRBV2 with TRBJ2-3; tentative D call: TRBD2 (5 bases). The germline V gene encodes CDR1 SNHLY and CDR2 FYNNEI. The CDR3 sequence is 20 residues long. V was cut by 5 bases and J by 1 base, with 28 bases left in between. The CDR3 bases are TGTGCCAGCAGTACCCTTCTATCCGGAAACCGAGCGGACCGCACAGATACGCAGTATTTT. Residues: CASSTLLSGNRADRTDTQYF.

As to this clonotype: Given a much more abundant clone one base away, this may be a read error. This chain connects TRBV9 to TRBJ1-1; a possible D gene is TRBD1 (6 bases). Germline V gene lookup returns CDR1 SGDLS and CDR2 YYNGEE. Trimming stripped 4 bases from V and 3 bases from J, with 13 bases between. The CDR3 consists of 14 residues. CDR3 amino acids: CASSRDNMDTEAFF. The CDR3 DNA is TGTGCCAGCAGCCGGGACAACATGGACACTGAAGCTTTCTTT.

In its sample, this clonotype was seen a few times. V gene TRBV5-1 combines with J gene TRBJ1-2, with D possibly TRBD1 on 5 matching bases. V lost 3 bases to trimming and J lost 8 bases, with 17 bases between them. The germline V gene has CDR1 SGHRS and CDR2 YFSETQ. The CDR3 is 14 amino acids. The DNA of the CDR3 is TGCGCCAGCAGCTCACCGGGGGGTAAAGAAGGCTACACCTTC. This codes for CASSSPGGKEGYTF.

The chain couples TRBV20-1 to TRBJ2-1, with D possibly being TRBD2 (5 bases). This CDR3 spans 13 amino acids. V lost 3 bases and J lost 7, with 13 bases in between. CDR1 and CDR2 (germline): DFQATT, SNEGSKA (reference sequence). In nucleotides, the CDR3 is TGCAGTGCTAGGGCTAGCCCCGGGAATGAGCAGTTCTTC. Amino acids: CSARASPGNEQFF.

The CDR3 nucleotides read TGTGCCAGCAGTTACTCGAGAACTGGCGGCTACACCTTC. Translating it yields CASSYSRTGGYTF. The chain is built from TRBV6-2 or TRBV6-3 and TRBJ1-2; D call uncertain. Germline V CDR1 and CDR2: MNHEY, SVGEGT. CDR3 length: 13 residues. The ends were cut back, 0 bases at V and 8 bases at J, with 10 bases in the middle.

This chain links TRBV20-1 with TRBJ2-5; TRBD1 matches 9 bases. V trimming: 5 bases; J trimming: 5 bases; junction bases outside the gene matches: 9. Germline V gene lookup returns CDR1 DFQATT and CDR2 SNEGSKA (reference sequence). This CDR3 spans 14 amino acids. CDR3 protein: CSAPLQGARETQYF. The CDR3 bases are TGCAGTGCTCCTTTACAGGGGGCGCGGGAGACCCAGTACTTC.

This clonotype was detected many times. The chain recombines TRBV11-1 with TRBJ2-1; possibly TRBD1 or TRBD2 for D (5 bases each). Germline CDR1 reads SGHAT; CDR2 reads FQDESV (reference sequence). Trimming took 1 base from V and 5 from J, leaving 15 bases between them. The CDR3 runs 16 residues. This chain's CDR3 is CASSLVGRGSNNEQFF. CDR3 nucleotide sequence: TGTGCCAGCAGCTTAGTGGGGCGCGGGTCAAACAATGAGCAGTTCTTC.